The 30 T cell receptor beta chains reported below all come from one sample, sequenced in a study of blood T cells in healthy people across ages. A second PCR of 7 to 11 cycles used a sample-barcoded 5' primer and a J-beta primer mix. In TCRdb, the 5' RACE reads were re-called with MiXCR into one record per CDR3 protein. The data contain hundreds of thousands of distinct CDR3 sequences, around 48% of them singletons. The sequencing input was blood. The receptors derive from a man between 25 and 39 years old in good health.

This clonotype showed up just a few times. The chain uses TRBV29-1 and TRBJ1-2; tentatively, D is TRBD1 (5 bases). The germline CDR1 and CDR2 sequences are SQVTM and ANQGSEA. Deletions cut 6 bases from V and 2 bases from J, with 13 bases between. The CDR3 length is 13 residues. The CDR3 sequence is CSVTGDENYGYTF. The CDR3 nucleotides are TGCAGCGTCACAGGAGATGAAAACTATGGCTACACCTTC.

This clonotype turned up a few times. The rearrangement joins TRBV5-1 to TRBJ1-1, with TRBD1 as a possible D gene (6 bases). Germline CDR1 is SGHRS and CDR2 is YFSETQ. Trimming removed 0 bases from V and 4 bases from J, with 10 bases in between. The CDR3 is 14 amino acids. CDR3 in amino acids: CASSLGGGFTEAFF. CDR3 sequence (DNA): TGCGCCAGCAGCTTGGGTGGGGGCTTCACTGAAGCTTTCTTT.

The rearrangement uses TRBV9 and TRBJ2-7, with 11 bases that match TRBD2. The J call may be faulty, since TRBJ2-5 better matches the DNA end. The CDR3 has 16 residues. Germline CDR1 is SGDLS and CDR2 is YYNGEE. For the CDR3, the DNA is TGTGCCAGCAGCGTAGCCACTAGCGGGGGCCACGGGACCCAGTACTTC. Its protein product is CASSVATSGGHGTQYF.

This clonotype was seen only once. This chain uses TRBV7-3 with TRBJ1-2; 7 bases map to TRBD1. Germline trimming cut 5 bases from V and 10 bases from J; bases unmatched to any gene: 10. Germline assignment: CDR1 SGHTA and CDR2 FQGTGA. CDR3 length: 13 residues. CDR3 sequence: CASSPTDRADYTF. The CDR3 nucleotides read TGTGCCAGCAGCCCAACCGACAGGGCTGACTACACCTTC.

This clonotype was seen more than once but under ten times. The chain employs TRBV3-1 and TRBJ1-2, with D unresolved. V shed 6 bases and J shed 3 bases, with 11 bases lying between them. CDR1 is LGHDT and CDR2 is YNNKEL in the germline V gene (reference sequence). The CDR3 consists of 13 residues. The CDR3 here is CASRGSIYYGYTF. The CDR3, as DNA: TGTGCCAGCAGGGGGAGCATCTACTATGGCTACACCTTC.

The J gene is TRBJ2-6, the V gene TRBV29-1; no clear D. Germline CDR1 and CDR2: SQVTM and ANQGSEA. Trimming pared 0 bases from V and 3 bases from J, leaving 18 bases between. The length of the CDR3 is 18 residues. Here the CDR3 DNA reads TGCAGCGTTGAAGATCGACCGGGTATCCGAGGTGGGGCCAACGTCCTGACTTTC. Translating gives CSVEDRPGIRGGANVLTF.

The chain uses TRBV30 and TRBJ2-7; 8 bases fit TRBD1. This CDR3 spans 15 amino acids. CDR1 is GTSNPN and CDR2 is SVGIG in the germline V gene (reference sequence). V lost 4 bases to trimming and J lost 3 bases; unmatched junction nucleotides: 11. CDR3 nucleotides: TGTGCCTGGAAGTACCGGGACAGGACCTACTACGAGCAGTACTTC. It yields the protein CAWKYRDRTYYEQYF.

The rearrangement links TRBV3-1 to TRBJ2-5, with D perhaps TRBD1 (5 bases). CDR3 length: 12 residues. Germline lookup yields CDR1 LGHDT and CDR2 YNNKEL (reference sequence). The V gene lost 0 bases and the J gene lost 12 bases, with 11 bases spanning the gap. CDR3 region: CASSQDGAAEYF. The DNA of the CDR3 is TGTGCCAGCAGCCAAGATGGGGCAGCTGAGTACTTC.

V is TRBV20-1 and J is TRBJ2-5; TRBD2 might be the D (6 bases). CDR1 is DFQATT and CDR2 is SNEGSKA in the germline V gene (reference sequence). This CDR3 has 13 residues. V lost 1 base, J lost 5 bases, and 11 bases lay in between. The CDR3 DNA sequence: TGCAGTGCTAGAGCCCCGGGGGTTGAGACCCAGTACTTC. It encodes CSARAPGVETQYF.

V gene TRBV12-3 or TRBV12-4 combines with J gene TRBJ1-2; D is ambiguous. Between the trimmed V and J ends, which lost 6 bases and 8 bases, there was a span of 19 bases. The CDR3 extends over 14 amino acids. CDR3 nucleotides: TGTGCCAGCAGCCCCCGGCGTTTGGGGATGGGCTACACCTTC. It encodes CASSPRRLGMGYTF.

This clonotype was counted a few times. V and J are TRBV12-3 or TRBV12-4 and TRBJ2-7; possibly TRBD1 for D (6 bases). The CDR3 is 12 amino acids. Trimming removed 6 bases at V and 4 bases at J, with 10 bases between. The CDR3: CASRRDMYEQYF. CDR3 DNA: TGTGCCAGCAGACGGGACATGTACGAGCAGTACTTC.

This clonotype turned up a few times. The chain is built from TRBV6-2 or TRBV6-3 and TRBJ1-1; no reliable D call. V was pared by 0 bases and J by 4 bases, with 15 bases between. Germline V lookup: CDR1 MNHEY, CDR2 SVGEGT. The CDR3 is made up of 16 amino acids. In nucleotides, the CDR3 is TGTGCCAGCAGTTACTCGACTCGTAGAGAGGGCACTGAAGCTTTCTTT. It yields the protein CASSYSTRREGTEAFF.

The J gene is TRBJ2-2, the V gene TRBV15; 9 nucleotides agree with TRBD1. The junction had 11 bases not matched to a gene; V was cut back by 6 bases and J by 6 bases. Germline CDR1 reads LNHNV; CDR2 reads YYDKDF (reference sequence). The CDR3 length is 16 residues. The CDR3 DNA is TGTGCCACCAGTGGCGAGACCGGGACAGGGCCCGGGGAGCTGTTTTTT. Translated, it gives CATSGETGTGPGELFF.

V and J are TRBV29-1 and TRBJ2-7, with a possible D match to TRBD1 (7 bases). Per the germline V gene, CDR1 is SQVTM and CDR2 is ANQGSEA. This CDR3 is 13 amino acids long. V lost 5 bases to trimming and J lost 3 bases, with 14 bases between them. Written as DNA, the CDR3 is TGCAGCGTTTCCAGACAGGGAGGCTACGAGCAGTACTTC. This sequence encodes CSVSRQGGYEQYF.

This clonotype was counted a few times. J is TRBJ2-1 and V is TRBV4-1; 10 nucleotides agree with TRBD1. The CDR3 consists of 14 residues. V lost 0 bases and J lost 13; bases outside the gene matches: 6. Germline CDR1 and CDR2: MGHRA and YSYEKL. CDR3: CASSQDRDRGGQFF. The CDR3, as DNA: TGCGCCAGCAGCCAAGATCGGGACAGGGGCGGACAGTTCTTC.

The chain employs TRBV20-1 and TRBJ2-4; D may be TRBD1 or TRBD2 (5 bases each). This CDR3 is 15 amino acids long. Looked up from germline, CDR1 is DFQATT and CDR2 is SNEGSKA (reference sequence). Between the trimmed V and J ends, which lost 0 bases and 13 bases, there was a span of 22 bases. The CDR3 protein is CSARESRGASWEQYF. The DNA of the CDR3 is TGCAGTGCTAGAGAGTCTCGGGGCGCAAGTTGGGAGCAGTACTTC.

The chain carries TRBV25-1 and TRBJ1-5; unclear D gene. V was trimmed by 5 bases and J by 2 bases, leaving 10 bases between them. Germline-derived CDR1 and CDR2 are MGHDK and SYGVNS. This CDR3 comprises 14 residues. The CDR3, as DNA: TGTGCCAGCAGTTTGGGGAAAGGCAATCAGCCCCAGCATTTT. Its protein product is CASSLGKGNQPQHF.

This clonotype occurred a few times. This chain links TRBV7-9 with TRBJ2-7; TRBD1 matches at 9 bases. This CDR3 has 16 amino acids. V was pared by 2 bases and J by 2 bases, with 7 bases of the junction left unmatched. Germline V gene data show CDR1 as SEHNR and CDR2 as FQNEAQ (reference sequence). This CDR3 reads CASSLSPGQGTYEQYF. CDR3 coding DNA: TGTGCCAGCAGCTTATCGCCGGGACAGGGAACCTACGAGCAGTACTTC.

The V call is TRBV5-4, the J call TRBJ1-2; TRBD1 might be the D (5 bases). This CDR3 spans 12 amino acids. The germline CDR1 and CDR2 sequences are SGHNT and YYREEE (reference sequence). V gave up 2 bases and J gave up 8 bases, with 10 bases separating them. The chain's CDR3 is CASSLDQGGYTF. The CDR3 coding sequence is TGTGCCAGCAGCTTAGATCAGGGCGGCTACACCTTC.

The rearrangement uses TRBV28 and TRBJ2-4; TRBD2 might be the D (7 bases). The J call may be faulty, since TRBJ2-7 better matches the DNA end. The CDR3 extends over 14 amino acids. Per germline, CDR1 MDHEN and CDR2 SYDVKM. The CDR3: CASSWRGGGNEQYF. For the CDR3, the DNA is TGTGCCAGCAGCTGGAGGGGGGGCGGGAACGAGCAGTACTTC.

The J gene is TRBJ2-4, the V gene TRBV7-3; 13 bases agree with TRBD2. Trimming cost V 5 bases and J 4 bases; bases outside gene matches: 5. CDR1 and CDR2 from the germline V gene are SGHTA and FQGTGA. This CDR3 region has 16 residues. DNA of the CDR3: TGTGCCAGCAGCCAAACGGGACTAGCGGGGAAAAACATTCAGTACTTC. This encodes CASSQTGLAGKNIQYF.

The CDR3 loop reads CASRDSGLYNEQFF. The CDR3 DNA reads as TGTGCCAGCAGAGATAGCGGACTATACAATGAGCAGTTCTTC. J is TRBJ2-1 and V is TRBV6-6; possibly TRBD2 for D (6 bases). V shed 6 bases and J shed 4 bases, with 13 bases lying between them. The CDR3 runs 14 residues. The germline V gene encodes CDR1 MNHNY and CDR2 SVGAGI (reference sequence).

This clonotype was recorded a few times. The gene calls are TRBV6-2 or TRBV6-3 and TRBJ1-5, with D possibly matching TRBD1 (5 bases). V lost 4 bases and J 1 base, leaving 17 bases between the germline ends. The length of the CDR3 is 17 residues. Germline V gene sequence: CDR1 MNHEY, CDR2 SVGEGT. The CDR3 reads CASSFVPGRGSNQPQHF. CDR3 nucleotide sequence: TGTGCCAGCAGTTTCGTCCCGGGACGGGGGAGCAATCAGCCCCAGCATTTT.

This clonotype has more than one count but fewer than ten. This chain joins TRBV2 and TRBJ2-4, with D perhaps TRBD1 (6 bases). The DNA matches TRBJ2-7 better at its end, which makes the J call doubtful. CDR1 SNHLY and CDR2 FYNNEI come from the germline V gene. The CDR3 extends over 13 amino acids. The CDR3: CASSLRDISEQYF. The CDR3 bases are TGTGCCAGCAGTCTCCGGGACATAAGCGAGCAGTACTTC.

This clonotype was recorded a few times. The genes are TRBV10-2 and TRBJ2-1; TRBD1 agrees at 10 bases. This CDR3 comprises 15 residues. Per the germline V gene, CDR1 is WSHSY and CDR2 is SAAADI. With V trimmed by 4 bases and J by 6 bases, 6 bases remained unmatched. CDR3 bases: TGCGCCAGCAGTGGTGGGACAGGGGCTGGCAATGAGCAGTTCTTC. Amino acids: CASSGGTGAGNEQFF.

This clonotype has just a few counts. The J gene is TRBJ2-1, the V gene TRBV29-1, with 7 bases aligning to TRBD2. The CDR3 is 13 amino acids. CDR1 is SQVTM and CDR2 is ANQGSEA in the germline V gene. The junction had 5 bases not matched to a gene; V was cut back by 6 bases and J by 3 bases. The CDR3 DNA is TGCAGCGTCACAGCGGGACTCTACAATGAGCAGTTCTTC. Amino acids: CSVTAGLYNEQFF.

CDR3 in DNA: TGTGCCATCAGTGAGCCGGCGGGGTCCTACAATGAGCAGTTCTTC. Translating it yields CAISEPAGSYNEQFF. This chain joins TRBV10-3 and TRBJ2-1, with a tentative D call TRBD2 (6 bases). The V gene's germline CDR1 is ENHRY and CDR2 SYGVKD. The CDR3 length is 15 residues. V lost 2 bases, J lost 1 base, and 9 bases lay in between.

There are a few counts of this clonotype. V usage is TRBV25-1 and J usage is TRBJ2-6; D gene unclear. The CDR3 contains 15 residues. V was trimmed by 3 bases and J by 2 bases, leaving 8 bases between them. Germline assignment: CDR1 MGHDK and CDR2 SYGVNS. This CDR3 is CASSDLGTGANVLTF. In nucleotides, the CDR3 is TGTGCCAGCAGTGACTTGGGCACTGGGGCCAACGTCCTGACTTTC.

V gene TRBV25-1 combines with J gene TRBJ2-1; 7 bases agree with TRBD2. The DNA end lines up better with TRBJ2-7; the J call may be wrong. The CDR3 sequence is 15 residues long. Germline CDR1 is MGHDK and CDR2 is SYGVNS. CDR3 sequence: CASNRRGSSYNEQYF. The DNA of the CDR3 is TGTGCCAGCAACCGGCGCGGGAGCTCCTACAATGAGCAGTACTTC.

This clonotype turned up a few times. The chain has TRBV29-1 and TRBJ2-7; TRBD2 might be the D (5 bases). V shed 2 bases and J shed 6 bases, with 14 bases lying between them. CDR3 length equals 13 residues. Per germline, CDR1 SQVTM and CDR2 ANQGSEA. The CDR3 DNA reads as TGCAGCGTTGAAAACAGCGGTCAAGGCGAGCAGTACTTC. Amino acid sequence: CSVENSGQGEQYF.